A selection of T cell receptor beta chains follows, all from one sample in a study of blood T cells in healthy people across ages. TCRdb called the 5' RACE reads again in MiXCR, with one record for every CDR3 protein. This table has 650,000 to 800,000 distinct CDR3 sequences, more than 40% appearing once. Material for sequencing was blood. Receptor source: a man aged 60-69 years in good health. Each CDR3 is given with its conserved first and last residue. D genes are given only for firm matches. Where a row states a size, it is once, few, many or the class of an expanded clone; other rows omit it.

d_call	j_call	clone_size	v_call	cdr3_aa	cdr3_nt
-	TRBJ2-2	-	TRBV6-5	CASSYYGGLGENTGELFF	TGTGCCAGCAGTTACTATGGGGGGCTTGGGGAGAACACCGGGGAGCTGTTTTTT
TRBD2	TRBJ2-7	-	TRBV7-9	CASSPPQRDYEQYF	TGTGCCAGCAGCCCCCCCCAGCGGGACTACGAGCAGTACTTC
TRBD2	TRBJ2-1	-	TRBV18	CASSLEAGDHEQFF	TGTGCCAGCTCCCTCGAGGCGGGAGATCATGAGCAGTTCTTC
-	TRBJ2-3	-	TRBV20-1	CSATEPRAQYF	TGCAGTGCTACAGAGCCCAGGGCGCAGTATTTT
-	TRBJ2-1	-	TRBV6-2/TRBV6-3	CASSSFGGVNEQFF	TGTGCCAGCAGTTCATTTGGAGGGGTCAATGAGCAGTTCTTC
TRBD2	TRBJ2-1	-	TRBV7-2	CASSLGASGSRYEQFF	TGTGCCAGCAGCTTAGGGGCTAGCGGGAGTAGGTATGAGCAGTTCTTC
-	TRBJ1-1	-	TRBV11-2	CASSLGSHTEAFF	TGTGCCAGCAGCTTAGGCTCCCACACTGAAGCTTTCTTT
-	TRBJ2-2	few	TRBV29-1	CSVELLTRPAGELFF	TGCAGCGTTGAACTACTTACCCGCCCGGCCGGGGAGCTGTTTTTT
-	TRBJ2-5	-	TRBV3-1	CASSRGLPSETQYF	TGTGCCAGCAGCCGGGGACTTCCATCAGAGACCCAGTACTTC
-	TRBJ2-5	few	TRBV24-1	CATSDFTGGQETQYF	TGTGCCACCAGTGATTTTACAGGTGGCCAAGAGACCCAGTACTTC
TRBD2	TRBJ2-5	few	TRBV29-1	CSGSRGLAGGQETQYF	TGCAGCGGATCACGGGGACTAGCGGGGGGTCAAGAGACCCAGTACTTC
-	TRBJ2-5	few	TRBV6-1	CATDKGGGQETQYF	TGTGCCACGGACAAGGGGGGTGGCCAAGAGACCCAGTACTTC
-	TRBJ2-7	few	TRBV14	CASSQLGRMTYEQYF	TGTGCCAGCAGCCAATTGGGACGGATGACCTACGAGCAGTACTTC
-	TRBJ1-2	many	TRBV4-3	CASSQVTNYGYTF	TGCGCCAGCAGCCAAGTAACCAACTATGGCTACACCTTC
TRBD1	TRBJ1-4	-	TRBV5-1	CASSSGQRNEKLFF	TGCGCCAGCAGCTCGGGACAGCGAAATGAAAAACTGTTTTTT
-	TRBJ2-7	-	TRBV5-5	CASSPGYTGDPYEQYF	TGTGCCAGCAGCCCCGGGTACACCGGGGACCCTTACGAGCAGTACTTC
TRBD1	TRBJ2-4	few	TRBV27	CASTGQHSNIQYF	TGTGCCAGCACGGGACAGCATTCAAACATTCAGTACTTC
-	TRBJ2-3	-	TRBV28	CASSSSGARDTDTQYF	TGTGCCAGCAGCTCCTCGGGAGCGAGGGACACAGATACGCAGTATTTT
-	TRBJ2-3	-	TRBV4-1	CASSQGTGRDTQYF	TGCGCCAGCAGCCAAGGAACCGGGCGAGATACGCAGTATTTT
-	TRBJ2-1	-	TRBV6-1	CASSEAGTAYNEQFF	TGTGCCAGCAGTGAGGCCGGGACTGCATACAATGAGCAGTTCTTC
TRBD1	TRBJ2-3	-	TRBV7-2	CASSSGTAFAQYF	TGTGCCAGCAGCTCCGGGACAGCCTTCGCGCAGTATTTT
-	TRBJ1-4	-	TRBV20-1	CSAAAGRPDEKLFF	TGCAGTGCTGCGGCGGGCAGACCTGATGAAAAACTGTTTTTT
TRBD2	TRBJ2-1	few	TRBV7-2	CASSKAGTSGDNEQFF	TGTGCCAGCAGCAAAGCCGGGACTAGCGGGGACAATGAGCAGTTCTTC
TRBD2	TRBJ2-4	-	TRBV30	CAWSVSGTAKNIQYF	TGTGCCTGGAGTGTAAGCGGGACAGCCAAAAACATTCAGTACTTC
-	TRBJ2-2	-	TRBV7-9	CASSWEGALTGELFF	TGTGCCAGCAGTTGGGAAGGGGCCCTCACCGGGGAGCTGTTTTTT
-	TRBJ1-4	once	TRBV3-1	CASSQSGEKLFF	TGTGCCAGCAGCCAGAGTGGGGAAAAACTGTTTTTT
-	TRBJ1-2	-	TRBV9	CASSSGRVLANYGYTF	TGTGCCAGCAGCTCGGGGAGGGTGCTAGCTAACTATGGCTACACCTTC
TRBD2	TRBJ2-5	-	TRBV13	CASSLILAGGRAQYF	TGTGCCAGCAGCTTAATCCTAGCGGGGGGTCGGGCCCAGTACTTC
-	TRBJ2-1	few	TRBV6-1	CASSQTIAPGNEQFF	TGTGCCAGCAGTCAGACTATTGCCCCCGGGAATGAGCAGTTCTTC
-	TRBJ2-7	-	TRBV4-1	CASSQDLGRGPISYEQYF	TGCGCCAGCAGCCAAGATTTGGGAAGGGGACCGATCTCCTACGAGCAGTACTTC
-	TRBJ1-2	-	TRBV20-1	CSARDGRGTYGYTF	TGCAGTGCTAGAGATGGCAGGGGTACCTATGGCTACACCTTC
TRBD1	TRBJ1-1	-	TRBV5-1	CASNPGPNQGGTEAFF	TGCGCCAGCAACCCGGGGCCGAATCAGGGGGGAACTGAAGCTTTCTTT
TRBD2	TRBJ2-5	-	TRBV25-1	CANRLAMGETQYF	TGTGCCAACAGACTAGCGATGGGGGAGACCCAGTACTTC
-	TRBJ2-2	few	TRBV6-2/TRBV6-3	CASNPTGNTGELFF	TGTGCCAGCAACCCGACAGGGAACACCGGGGAGCTGTTTTTT
-	TRBJ2-7	-	TRBV7-2	CASSLGSVSSYEQYF	TGTGCCAGCAGCTTAGGGTCCGTAAGCTCCTACGAGCAGTACTTC
TRBD1	TRBJ2-7	many	TRBV6-6	CASRLRDRSYEQYF	TGTGCCAGCAGACTCCGGGACAGGTCCTACGAGCAGTACTTC
TRBD2	TRBJ2-5	-	TRBV3-1	CASSQWLAGGMSQETQYF	TGTGCCAGCAGCCAATGGCTAGCGGGGGGGATGAGTCAAGAGACCCAGTACTTC
-	TRBJ2-4	-	TRBV12-3/TRBV12-4	CASSSRDILYF	TGTGCCAGCTCGAGCAGGGACATTCTGTACTTC
-	TRBJ1-4	-	TRBV7-2	CASSPAQGAANEKLFF	TGTGCCAGCAGCCCTGCGCAGGGCGCGGCTAATGAAAAACTGTTTTTT
-	TRBJ1-1	-	TRBV6-5	CASRAPGSRVAFF	TGTGCCAGCAGGGCACCGGGGTCTAGGGTTGCTTTCTTT
-	TRBJ1-5	-	TRBV5-1	CASSLVRAFSNQPQHF	TGCGCCAGCAGCTTGGTCCGGGCGTTTAGCAATCAGCCCCAGCATTTT
-	TRBJ2-2	many	TRBV7-9	CASSLGGWTGELFF	TGTGCCAGCAGCTTAGGGGGGTGGACCGGGGAGCTGTTTTTT
-	TRBJ2-7	few	TRBV6-5	CASSYSAAANYEQYF	TGTGCCAGCAGTTACTCGGCGGCGGCCAACTACGAGCAGTACTTC
-	TRBJ1-2	-	TRBV12-3/TRBV12-4	CASSRQAVYGYTF	TGTGCCAGCAGTAGACAGGCTGTCTATGGCTACACCTTC
-	TRBJ1-5	-	TRBV7-2	CASSYRVEDNQPQHF	TGTGCCAGCAGCTACCGGGTGGAGGACAATCAGCCCCAGCATTTT
TRBD2	TRBJ2-5	-	TRBV5-1	CACSLGRRLAGEGETQYF	TGCGCCTGCAGCTTGGGGCGAAGACTTGCGGGAGAGGGAGAGACCCAGTACTTC
-	TRBJ2-4	-	TRBV12-3/TRBV12-4	CASSFDSPRNIQYF	TGTGCCAGCAGTTTTGACTCGCCTAGAAACATTCAGTACTTC
TRBD2	TRBJ2-1	few	TRBV20-1	CSAKKTGGLSYNEQFF	TGCAGTGCTAAGAAGACGGGGGGGCTGTCCTACAATGAGCAGTTCTTC
-	TRBJ2-1	-	TRBV12-3/TRBV12-4	CASRSGASYEQFF	TGTGCCAGCAGATCAGGGGCCTCCTACGAGCAGTTCTTC